The rows below give T cell receptor beta chains drawn from one sample of a study of cytomegalovirus exposure and HLA in healthy donors. Measured with immunoSEQ multiplex PCR; TCRdb has only the in-frame clones, and not every one. Of around 200,000 clones listed, 75% to 85% were seen once; the top ten hold 0.6% to 0.7%. Sequencing was carried out using PBMCs. The receptor source for this set is a boy aged 5 to 17 in good health and CMV-seronegative. The CDR3 runs from the conserved cysteine through the conserved F or W. A D gene is named only where the DNA matches it firmly. Part of the rows lack a size; the others show once, few, many or a class for expanded clones.

v_gene,abundance,d_gene,j_gene,CDR3nt,CDR3aa
TRBV7-7,NA,TRBD1,TRBJ2-7,TGTGCTAGCAGCCCGGGGACAGGGGGCTGGGACGAGCAGTACTTC,CASSPGTGGWDEQYF
TRBV11-2,NA,TRBD1,TRBJ1-1,TGTGCCAGCAGCTTTGGGACAGGACCGAACACTGAAGCTTTCTTT,CASSFGTGPNTEAFF
TRBV25-1,NA,TRBD2,TRBJ2-5,TGTGCCAGCAGTGAATGGCCCGGGACTAGCGGGAGTAGAGAGACCCAGTACTTC,CASSEWPGTSGSRETQYF
TRBV7-2,few,NA,TRBJ2-3,TGTGCCAGCAGCTTCGTACATAGCGGACTTAGCACAGATACGCAGTATTTT,CASSFVHSGLSTDTQYF
TRBV5-1,few,NA,TRBJ1-4,TGCGCCAGCAGCTTGGGACAGCCTTCTGAAAAACTGTTTTTT,CASSLGQPSEKLFF
TRBV10-1,NA,NA,TRBJ1-1,TGCGCCAGCAGGGTGAGCGACACTGAAGCTTTCTTT,CASRVSDTEAFF
TRBV19,NA,NA,TRBJ1-1,TGTGCCAGTAGTATAAGCGGCAGCTTGAACACTGAAGCTTTCTTT,CASSISGSLNTEAFF
TRBV5-4,once,NA,TRBJ2-5,TGTGCCAGCAGCTTGGGTGTGAGCGAGGGGACCCAGTACTTC,CASSLGVSEGTQYF
TRBV5-1,NA,NA,TRBJ2-1,TGCGCCAGCAGCTTGGGACAGCACAATGAGCAGTTCTTC,CASSLGQHNEQFF
TRBV10-2,NA,NA,TRBJ1-2,TGCGCCAGCAGTGAGGACAGCTATGGCTACACCTTC,CASSEDSYGYTF
TRBV7-9,NA,TRBD2,TRBJ2-1,TGTGCCAGCAGCCCAATGACTAGCAACTACAATGAGCAGTTCTTC,CASSPMTSNYNEQFF
TRBV5-1,NA,NA,TRBJ1-5,TGCGCCAGCAGCTTTGAGCCTGGGGGAGGACAGCCCCAGCATTTT,CASSFEPGGGQPQHF
TRBV7-2,NA,NA,TRBJ2-1,TGTGCCAGCAGCCAGGGGAACGACAATGAGCAGTTCTTC,CASSQGNDNEQFF
TRBV5-6,NA,NA,TRBJ2-7,TGTGCCAGCAGCTTAGTAAGAATCTACGAGCAGTACTTC,CASSLVRIYEQYF
TRBV5-6,NA,NA,TRBJ1-1,TGTGCCAGCAGCCAAGACCACAGGGTGGGGAACACTGAAGCTTTCTTT,CASSQDHRVGNTEAFF
TRBV6-6,NA,TRBD1,TRBJ2-7,TGTGCCAGCAGTCCCGGGACAGGGGAAGTAGTAGACGAGCAGTACTTC,CASSPGTGEVVDEQYF
TRBV19,NA,NA,TRBJ1-3,TGTGCCAGTAGTATAGGGGGGAGGAGATCTGGAAACACCATATATTTT,CASSIGGRRSGNTIYF
TRBV14,NA,TRBD2,TRBJ2-4,TGTGCCAGCAGCCCCGGACTAGCGGGAGGAAACATTCAGTACTTC,CASSPGLAGGNIQYF
TRBV7-9,NA,NA,TRBJ2-7,TGTGCCAGCAGCTCTTTGGCGGGAACTTCCTCCTACGAGCAGTACTTC,CASSSLAGTSSYEQYF
TRBV10-3,few,TRBD1,TRBJ1-1,TGTGCCAGCACGACAGGGTTTGATAATACTGAAGCTTTCTTT,CASTTGFDNTEAFF
TRBV7-9,NA,NA,TRBJ1-1,TGTGCCAGCAGCTTAGGCACTGAAGCTCTCTTT,CASSLGTEALF
TRBV14,few,NA,TRBJ2-1,TGTGCCAGCAGCCCCGGGTCTCACAATGAGCAGTTCTTC,CASSPGSHNEQFF
TRBV18,NA,NA,TRBJ1-1,TGTGCCAGCTATACACAGGGGAACACTGAAGCTTTCTTT,CASYTQGNTEAFF
TRBV9,NA,NA,TRBJ2-2,TGTGCCAGCAGCGTAGGCGGCGACGGAGGGAACACCGGGGAGCTGTTTTTT,CASSVGGDGGNTGELFF
TRBV29-1,NA,NA,TRBJ2-5,TGCAGCGTTTCTGGGGATCGACTAAGGACCCAGTACTTC,CSVSGDRLRTQYF
TRBV5-4,NA,TRBD1,TRBJ1-1,TGTGCCAGCAGCTTGGCAGGGGGTCGGGGGAACACTGAAGCTTTCTTT,CASSLAGGRGNTEAFF
TRBV11-3,NA,NA,TRBJ1-2,TGTGCCAGCAGCTTAGCAGGAATGCACACCTTC,CASSLAGMHTF
TRBV7-3,NA,TRBD2,TRBJ2-2,TGTGCCAGCAGCCTTCTAGCGGGAGCTGGCGGGGAGCTGTTTTTT,CASSLLAGAGGELFF
TRBV19,NA,TRBD1,TRBJ2-7,TGTGCCAGTAGTGTGACAGGGACCTACGAGCAGTACTTC,CASSVTGTYEQYF
TRBV7-9,NA,TRBD1,TRBJ1-1,TGTTCCAGCAGCTTATATACAGGGGTGGACACTGAAGCTTTCTTT,CSSSLYTGVDTEAFF
TRBV7-9,once,NA,TRBJ1-2,TGTGCCAGCAGCTTTGGGGGCTTGAGGGGCTACACCTTC,CASSFGGLRGYTF
TRBV19,few,NA,TRBJ1-5,TGTGCCAGTAGTCCCCCCCGGAGGGATTATTACTATCAGCCCCAGCATTTT,CASSPPRRDYYYQPQHF
TRBV19,NA,TRBD1,TRBJ1-1,TGTGCCAGTAGTATATACAGGGGAACTGAAGCTTTCTTT,CASSIYRGTEAFF
TRBV25-1,NA,NA,TRBJ2-2,TGTGCCAGCAGCCAGGGTTCCGGGGAGCTGTTTTTT,CASSQGSGELFF
TRBV7-9,NA,NA,TRBJ1-1,TGTGCCACCAAGGAGGTGGAAACTTTCTTT,CATKEVETFF